This is a list of T cell receptor beta chains from one sample in a study of T cells in Graves' hyperthyroidism and ophthalmopathy. TCRdb re-called the multiplex PCR reads through MiXCR, storing one row per CDR3 protein. Here the sample spans around 620,000 distinct CDR3 sequences, under 20% being singletons. Sequenced material: blood. These receptors all stem from a woman under 40 with Graves' hyperthyroidism. Each CDR3 is given without its conserved first and last residue. The order of the fields is CDR3 length, V gene, J gene, clone size, CDR3 protein. Size is omitted from some rows. Given values are once, few, many or a class for expanded clones.

13	TRBV18	TRBJ1-1	many	ASSHSQNSNTEAF
15	TRBV5-1	TRBJ2-3	many	ASSFDREGSRTDTQY
12	TRBV6-1	TRBJ2-7	many	ASSEEWLPYEQY
13	TRBV7-2	TRBJ2-7	many	ASSFLSGKNYEQY
16	TRBV28	TRBJ2-5	few	ASSLESSGSTGWETQY
13	TRBV11-2	TRBJ2-1	many	ASSPGTSSYNEQF
11	TRBV6-5	TRBJ1-2	many	ASSYVQGYGYT
12	TRBV15	TRBJ1-1	.	ATSRNRMNTEAF
12	TRBV6-1	TRBJ2-7	many	ASSPDRVQNEQY
14	TRBV20-1	TRBJ2-1	many	SASSPASGIYNEQF
13	TRBV5-1	TRBJ1-6	few	ASSLGGADNSPLH
13	TRBV5-1	TRBJ1-6	.	ASSPRTGEHSPLH
9	TRBV4-2	TRBJ1-1	few	ASSQETEAF
10	TRBV19	TRBJ2-5	few	ASGQGWETQY
12	TRBV2	TRBJ1-5	.	ASSDSPVNQPQH
12	TRBV6-1	TRBJ2-2	few	ASRTTGGGGELF
12	TRBV18	TRBJ1-1	few	ASSPVLQNTEAF
9	TRBV12-3/TRBV12-4	TRBJ2-1	many	ASSASYEQF
11	TRBV30	TRBJ1-2	once	AWTPPGIYGYT
11	TRBV11-2	TRBJ2-3	many	ASSLSYIHTQY
10	TRBV30	TRBJ2-7	many	AWSVNLDEQY
12	TRBV20-1	TRBJ1-5	.	SATDRGPKQPQH
11	TRBV7-6	TRBJ2-1	few	ASSPAGYNEQF
12	TRBV7-8	TRBJ1-4	few	ASSYHHGADGLF
16	TRBV3-1	TRBJ2-1	.	ASSSTSGTSGALYEQF
11	TRBV2	TRBJ2-7	many	ASSDEGEDEQY
12	TRBV6-5	TRBJ2-7	.	ASSYGGRSHEQY
15	TRBV19	TRBJ2-1	.	ASSIGEGGPFYNEQF
13	TRBV7-3	TRBJ2-5	few	ASSLKGGAGETQY
14	TRBV12-3/TRBV12-4	TRBJ1-5	many	ASSLGQVPSNQPQH